This is a list of T cell receptor beta chains from one sample in a study of T-cell reconstitution after alpha-beta-depleted transplantation in children. TCRdb reprocessed the PCR reads via MiXCR and lists one record per CDR3 protein. The sample yields approximately 82,000 distinct CDR3 sequences, about a sixth seen once. Material: PBMCs, mostly from graft donor cells, obtained 360 days after TCRalphabeta/CD19-depleted stem cell transplant. Every receptor here comes from a male patient aged 2-10 years who had a stem cell transplant for acute lymphoblastic leukemia, so the T cells may come from the graft donor. Both conserved end residues are part of each CDR3. D genes are given only for firm matches. Some rows have no size entry. The others give once, few or many, or a class for an expanded clone.

v_gene,j_gene,abundance,d_gene,CDR3aa,CDR3nt
TRBV5-1,TRBJ2-5,.,.,CASSLHGQPRRETQYF,TGCGCCAGCAGCTTACACGGACAGCCGAGGCGGGAGACCCAGTACTTC
TRBV7-8,TRBJ1-1,many,TRBD1,CASSLAGQGTFF,TGTGCCAGCAGCTTAGCGGGACAGGGAACTTTCTTT
TRBV12-3/TRBV12-4,TRBJ2-2,many,.,CASSQGGRLNTGELFF,TGTGCCAGCAGTCAAGGGGGGAGGCTGAACACCGGGGAGCTGTTTTTT
TRBV7-9,TRBJ1-1,medium-sized,.,CASSFSRKNTEAFF,TGTGCCAGCAGCTTCTCTAGGAAGAACACTGAAGCTTTCTTT
TRBV5-1,TRBJ2-1,.,TRBD2,CASSPRAGVRNEQFF,TGCGCCAGCAGTCCGAGAGCGGGAGTCAGGAATGAGCAGTTCTTC
TRBV6-5,TRBJ2-5,.,TRBD2,CASSYPSGTSGQETQYF,TGTGCCAGCAGTTACCCATCCGGGACTAGCGGCCAAGAGACCCAGTACTTC
TRBV11-1,TRBJ2-4,few,.,CASSLRTGENPVAKNIQYF,TGTGCCAGCAGCTTACGGACGGGAGAGAACCCTGTAGCCAAAAACATTCAGTACTTC
TRBV29-1,TRBJ1-2,.,TRBD1,CSALGRGRPHGYTF,TGCAGCGCACTTGGCAGGGGGCGCCCCCACGGCTACACCTTC
TRBV3-1,TRBJ2-1,few,TRBD2,CASSLSRTSGRAINNEQFF,TGTGCCAGCAGCCTGTCCAGGACTAGCGGGAGGGCCATTAACAATGAGCAGTTCTTC
TRBV12-3/TRBV12-4,TRBJ2-2,.,.,CATITRSEEAGELFF,TGTGCCACAATAACCAGGTCGGAAGAAGCCGGGGAGCTGTTTTTT
TRBV5-1,TRBJ2-2,few,TRBD2,CASSRDYGKLGELFF,TGCGCCAGCAGCAGGGACTACGGTAAACTCGGGGAGCTGTTTTTT
TRBV29-1,TRBJ1-2,many,.,CSASTDGYTF,TGCAGCGCGTCGACGGATGGCTACACCTTC
TRBV27,TRBJ2-7,few,.,CASSLVGEIYEQYF,TGTGCCAGCAGTTTAGTGGGAGAAATCTACGAGCAGTACTTC
TRBV7-9,TRBJ2-5,few,TRBD2,CASSFLAGSYQETQYF,TGTGCCAGCAGCTTCCTAGCGGGTTCCTACCAAGAGACCCAGTACTTC
TRBV7-2,TRBJ2-1,.,.,CASSEEARAYNEQFF,TGTGCCAGCAGCGAGGAGGCAAGGGCCTACAATGAGCAGTTCTTC
TRBV4-1,TRBJ2-2,.,TRBD2,CASSQAASGANTGELFF,TGCGCCAGCAGCCAGGCGGCTAGCGGGGCGAACACCGGGGAGCTGTTTTTT
TRBV19,TRBJ2-5,.,.,CASSIVWDQETQYF,TGTGCCAGTAGTATAGTATGGGACCAAGAGACCCAGTACTTC
TRBV15,TRBJ2-5,.,TRBD2,CATSRVLAVWETQYF,TGTGCCACCAGCAGAGTTCTAGCGGTATGGGAGACCCAGTACTTC
TRBV10-3,TRBJ1-1,.,TRBD1,CAISELPAGGGEAFF,TGTGCCATCAGTGAGCTACCGGCAGGGGGCGGAGAAGCTTTCTTT
TRBV30,TRBJ2-7,.,.,CAVGGWGQAYEQYF,TGTGCCGTAGGCGGCTGGGGGCAGGCCTACGAGCAGTACTTC
TRBV29-1,TRBJ1-2,few,TRBD1,CSVRGQDRGDYGYTF,TGCAGCGTCCGTGGTCAGGACAGGGGTGACTATGGCTACACCTTC
TRBV4-2,TRBJ2-7,few,TRBD2,CASSSEREGEYEQYF,TGTGCCAGCAGCTCCGAGCGGGAGGGAGAGTACGAGCAGTACTTC
TRBV6-4,TRBJ2-3,.,.,CASSDHRGIQTYTDTQYF,TGTGCCAGCAGTGATCATCGAGGTATACAAACGTACACAGATACGCAGTATTTT
TRBV2,TRBJ2-3,few,TRBD2,CASSEHGAGAVTDTQYF,TGTGCCAGCAGTGAACACGGGGCGGGAGCGGTCACAGATACGCAGTATTTT
TRBV12-3/TRBV12-4,TRBJ1-4,.,TRBD1,CASSSGTGYEKLFF,TGTGCCAGCAGCTCCGGGACAGGGTATGAAAAACTGTTTTTT
TRBV20-1,TRBJ1-5,many,TRBD1,CSARQGQVNQPQHF,TGCAGTGCCCGACAGGGACAGGTGAATCAGCCCCAGCATTTT
TRBV24-1,TRBJ2-3,.,.,CATSGTTTDTQYF,TGTGCCACCAGTGGGACGACTACAGATACGCAGTATTTT
TRBV6-2/TRBV6-3,TRBJ2-1,few,TRBD2,CASSPGLAGVYNEQFF,TGTGCCAGCAGCCCGGGACTAGCGGGAGTTTACAATGAGCAGTTCTTC
TRBV24-1,TRBJ2-5,few,TRBD2,CATSDLNALAGGRETQYF,TGTGCCACCAGTGATTTGAATGCTTTAGCGGGAGGGCGAGAGACCCAGTACTTC
TRBV6-1,TRBJ2-5,few,TRBD1,CASSSLGTGQETQYF,TGTGCCAGCAGCTCACTAGGGACAGGGCAAGAGACCCAGTACTTC
TRBV2,TRBJ2-7,.,.,CASSERVLRYEQYF,TGTGCCAGCAGTGAACGTGTACTACGATACGAGCAGTACTTC
TRBV6-5,TRBJ2-4,.,.,CASSYGLAKNIQYF,TGTGCCAGCAGTTATGGGTTAGCCAAAAACATTCAGTACTTC
TRBV27,TRBJ2-1,few,.,CASSSATPMGYNEQFF,TGTGCCAGCAGTTCAGCCACCCCAATGGGGTACAATGAGCAGTTCTTC
TRBV14,TRBJ2-7,.,.,CASSQGLRALVYEQYF,TGTGCCAGCAGCCAAGGCCTCCGGGCCTTGGTTTACGAGCAGTACTTC
TRBV5-5,TRBJ2-2,.,TRBD2,CASSLPSGREVTGELFF,TGTGCCAGCAGCTTGCCAAGCGGGAGGGAAGTCACCGGGGAGCTGTTTTTT
TRBV5-6,TRBJ1-2,few,.,CASSFWGAPNGYTF,TGTGCCAGCAGCTTTTGGGGGGCGCCCAATGGCTACACCTTC
TRBV9,TRBJ2-7,.,TRBD2,CASSVAQGLAGVHEQYF,TGTGCCAGCAGCGTAGCCCAGGGACTAGCGGGAGTCCACGAGCAGTACTTC
TRBV12-3/TRBV12-4,TRBJ2-6,few,TRBD1,CASRYNRGRSKGANVLTF,TGTGCCAGCAGATATAACAGGGGGCGGTCAAAGGGGGCCAACGTCCTGACTTTC
TRBV5-1,TRBJ1-2,.,.,CASSPGAEANYGYTF,TGCGCCAGCAGTCCCGGAGCGGAGGCTAACTATGGCTACACCTTC
TRBV5-1,TRBJ2-1,many,.,CASSPDYLNEQFF,TGCGCCAGCAGCCCGGACTACCTCAATGAGCAGTTCTTC
TRBV19,TRBJ2-1,.,.,CASSIRLSGRYNEQFF,TGTGCCAGTAGTATTAGGTTGTCGGGGCGCTACAATGAGCAGTTCTTC
TRBV5-1,TRBJ2-1,many,.,CASSPRVWYNEQFF,TGCGCCAGCAGCCCCAGGGTGTGGTACAATGAGCAGTTCTTC
TRBV6-2/TRBV6-3,TRBJ2-5,.,.,CASSYSRGTSQETQYF,TGTGCCAGCAGTTACTCAAGGGGGACGTCCCAAGAGACCCAGTACTTC
TRBV12-3/TRBV12-4,TRBJ2-2,.,TRBD2,CASRLAGGTGERFF,TGTGCCAGCAGACTAGCGGGAGGAACCGGGGAGCGTTTTTTT
TRBV2,TRBJ2-7,many,.,CASRLRVYEQYF,TGTGCCAGCAGGCTCAGGGTCTACGAGCAGTACTTC
TRBV12-3/TRBV12-4,TRBJ2-1,few,.,CASTLAMTDSYNEQFF,TGTGCCAGCACCCTCGCGATGACCGACTCCTACAATGAGCAGTTCTTC
TRBV4-1,TRBJ2-5,many,.,CASSQERGLNQQETQYF,TGCGCCAGCAGCCAAGAAAGGGGTTTAAACCAACAAGAGACCCAGTACTTC
TRBV5-1,TRBJ2-3,.,.,CASSRRSTDTQYF,TGCGCCAGCAGTCGACGGTCCACAGATACGCAGTATTTT